This T cell receptor beta chain is from a study of T cells in localized non-small cell lung cancer. For this clone: The antigen is unknown.

This CDR3 has 16 amino acids. The germline V gene encodes CDR1 KGHSH and CDR2 LQKENI. V lost 0 bases and J lost 2, with 8 bases in between. Overall study results and limits: There was higher T cell clonality in uninvolved adjacent lung than in tumor, and it was highest there.

Clones were sequenced by immunoSEQ multiplex PCR, and TCRdb holds only the in-frame ones, with some missing. The sample includes about 1,900 clones, less than 25% of them seen just once. The input for sequencing was lung tumor tissue, taken before any cancer treatment. This receptor was identified in a woman between 35 and 70 years old with stage I lung adenocarcinoma. The gene calls are TRBV18 and TRBJ2-6, with D possibly being TRBD2 (5 bases). The CDR3 spells CASSPPSGPGANVLTF. CDR3 in DNA: TGTGCCAGCTCACCACCCAGCGGTCCTGGGGCCAACGTCCTGACTTTC.